This entry is about one T cell receptor (beta chain). Its target is unknown. The PCR contained 60 Vbeta and 13 Jbeta primers. Only in-frame clones appear in the TCRdb table, and some are missing; sequencing was by immunoSEQ multiplex PCR. The repertoire includes around 91,000 clones, around 78% of them detected once, and approximately 4% sits in the top ten. This record belongs to a study of cytomegalovirus exposure and HLA in healthy donors. This CDR3 contains 15 residues. J lost 7 bases, V lost 6 bases, and 11 bases had no gene match. CDR1 and CDR2 from the germline V gene are MDHEN and SYDVKM. Study-level results: It is likely that the observed cluster of highly shared sequence variants was a sequencing artifact. Most TCR sequences were rare, but some public TCRs occurred in many donors.

The V call is TRBV28, the J call TRBJ1-3, with 8 bases identical to TRBD1. The source is a male donor in good health and CMV-seropositive. Sequencing was done on a sample of PBMCs. The CDR3 region has the DNA TGTGCCAGCAGCCCTGCCCAGGGGGCAGCGAACACCATATATTTT. Its protein product is CASSPAQGAANTIYF.